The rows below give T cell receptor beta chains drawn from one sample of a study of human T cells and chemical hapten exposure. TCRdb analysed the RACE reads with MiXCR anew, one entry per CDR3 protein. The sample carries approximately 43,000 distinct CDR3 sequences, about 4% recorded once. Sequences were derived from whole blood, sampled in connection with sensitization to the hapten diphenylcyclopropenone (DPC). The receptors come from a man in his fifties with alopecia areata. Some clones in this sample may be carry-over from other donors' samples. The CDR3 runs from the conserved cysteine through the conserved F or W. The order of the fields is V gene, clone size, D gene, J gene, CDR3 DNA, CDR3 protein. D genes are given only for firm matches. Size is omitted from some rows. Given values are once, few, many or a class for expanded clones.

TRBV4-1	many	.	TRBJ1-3	TGCGCCAGCAGCCCTAGGGACGGCTCCTCTGGAAACACCATATATTTT	CASSPRDGSSGNTIYF
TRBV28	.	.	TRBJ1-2	TGTGCCAGCAGTATACAGGGCTATGGCTACACCTTC	CASSIQGYGYTF
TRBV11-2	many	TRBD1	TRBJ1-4	TGTGCCAGCAGCTTAGATGGGACAGCGATAGAAAATGAAAAACTGTTTTTT	CASSLDGTAIENEKLFF
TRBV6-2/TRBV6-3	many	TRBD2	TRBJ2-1	TGTGCCAGCAGTCATAACTCGACTAGCATCCATGATGAGCAGTTCTTC	CASSHNSTSIHDEQFF
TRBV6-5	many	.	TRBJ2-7	TGTGCCAGCAGCCAGGGGTCCCACTACGAGCAGTACTTC	CASSQGSHYEQYF
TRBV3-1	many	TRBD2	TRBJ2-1	TGTGCCAGCAGCCCTCGACTAGCGGGAGTCAATGAGCAGTTCTTC	CASSPRLAGVNEQFF
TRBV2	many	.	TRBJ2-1	TGTGCCAGCAGTGTCGGCTTCCAGCGGGTATCCTACAATGAGCAGTTCTTC	CASSVGFQRVSYNEQFF
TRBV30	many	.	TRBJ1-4	TGTGCCTGGAGTGGGGATACCGTGGGAAAACTGTTTTTT	CAWSGDTVGKLFF
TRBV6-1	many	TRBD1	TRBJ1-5	TGTGCCACCATAGCGTCTGGGACAGGGGCCTATAGCAATCAGCCCCAGCATTTT	CATIASGTGAYSNQPQHF
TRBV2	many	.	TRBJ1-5	TGTGCCAGCGCGAGTTCCAATCAGCCCCAGCATTTT	CASASSNQPQHF
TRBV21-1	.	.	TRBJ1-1	TGTGCCAGCACTACAGGGGGCAGGAGCACTGAAGCTTTCTTT	CASTTGGRSTEAFF
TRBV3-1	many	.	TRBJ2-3	TGTGCCAGCAGCCCCCTGCCCGGAGATACGCAGTATTTT	CASSPLPGDTQYF
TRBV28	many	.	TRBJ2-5	TGTGCCAGCAGGGGACAAGAGACCCAGTACTTC	CASRGQETQYF
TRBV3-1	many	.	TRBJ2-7	TGTGCCAGCAGCCAAGATGCGACGGCCCCCTACGAGCAGTACTTC	CASSQDATAPYEQYF
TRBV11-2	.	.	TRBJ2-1	TGTGCCAGCAGCCCCCCCCCAGGGGCGATTAATGAGCAGTTCTTC	CASSPPPGAINEQFF
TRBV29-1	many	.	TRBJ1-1	TGCAGCGTTGCCCAAAAGCGGACAGATGAAGCTTTCTTT	CSVAQKRTDEAFF
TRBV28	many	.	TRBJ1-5	TGTGCCAGCAGTCACTCGGGCTGGGGCAATCAGCCCCAGCATTTT	CASSHSGWGNQPQHF
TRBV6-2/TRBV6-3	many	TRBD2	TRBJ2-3	TGTGCCAGCAGTGGACTAGCGGGCCCCCTCCTTAGCACAGATACGCAGTATTTT	CASSGLAGPLLSTDTQYF
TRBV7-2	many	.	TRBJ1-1	TGTGCCAGCAGCTTAGACGTGGGCTGGGTTTTCTTT	CASSLDVGWVFF
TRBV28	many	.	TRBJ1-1	TGTGCCAGCAGTTTGCGGGCCGGTTACACTGAAGCTTTCTTT	CASSLRAGYTEAFF
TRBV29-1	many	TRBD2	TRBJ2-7	TGCAGCGTTGAAGGGGGACTAGCGGGGAGCTCCTACGAGCAGTACTTC	CSVEGGLAGSSYEQYF
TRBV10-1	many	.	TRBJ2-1	TGCGCCAGCAGTAGACTAGGAGGGAATGAGCAGTTCTTC	CASSRLGGNEQFF
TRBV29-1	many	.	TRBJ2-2	TGCAGCGTCGAAGCTGGGACGGTAAACACCGGGGAGCTGTTTTTT	CSVEAGTVNTGELFF
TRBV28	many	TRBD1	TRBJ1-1	TGTGCCAGCAGTCCAAGTACGGACAGGATTAACACTGAAGCTTTCTTT	CASSPSTDRINTEAFF